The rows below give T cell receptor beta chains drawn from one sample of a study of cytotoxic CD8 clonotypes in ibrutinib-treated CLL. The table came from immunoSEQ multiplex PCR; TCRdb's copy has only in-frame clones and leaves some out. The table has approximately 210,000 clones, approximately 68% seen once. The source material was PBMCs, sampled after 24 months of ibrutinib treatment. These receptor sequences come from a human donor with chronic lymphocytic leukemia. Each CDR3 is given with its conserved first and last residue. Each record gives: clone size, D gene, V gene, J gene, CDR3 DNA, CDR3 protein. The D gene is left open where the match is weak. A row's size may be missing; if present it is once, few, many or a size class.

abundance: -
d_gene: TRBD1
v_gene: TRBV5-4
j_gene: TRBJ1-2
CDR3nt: TGTGCCAGCAGCCCCGGGACAGGGGATAGCTATGGCTACACCTTC
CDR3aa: CASSPGTGDSYGYTF

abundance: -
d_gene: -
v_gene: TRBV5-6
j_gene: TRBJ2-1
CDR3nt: TGTGCCAGCAGCTTGGCCGGCAAACGGGTCGACTACAATGAGCAGTTCTTC
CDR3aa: CASSLAGKRVDYNEQFF

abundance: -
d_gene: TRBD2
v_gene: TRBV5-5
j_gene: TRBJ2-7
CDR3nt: TGTGCCAGCAGCTTTTTTAAGCTAGCGGGAAAATACTACGAGCAGTACTTC
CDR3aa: CASSFFKLAGKYYEQYF

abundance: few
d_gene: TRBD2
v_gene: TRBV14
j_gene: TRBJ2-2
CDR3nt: TGTGCCAGCAGCCAGACTAGCTTTAACACCGGGGAGCTGTTTTTT
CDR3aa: CASSQTSFNTGELFF

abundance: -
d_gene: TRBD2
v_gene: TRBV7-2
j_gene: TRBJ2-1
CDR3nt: TGTGCCAGCAGCTTAGAAGGACTAGCGGTAGACAATGAGCAGTTCTTC
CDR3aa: CASSLEGLAVDNEQFF

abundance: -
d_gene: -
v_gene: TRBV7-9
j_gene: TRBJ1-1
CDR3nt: TGTGCCAGCGCGCAGGGAATGAACACTGAAGCTTTCTTT
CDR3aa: CASAQGMNTEAFF

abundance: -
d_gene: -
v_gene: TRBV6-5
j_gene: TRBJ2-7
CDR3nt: TGTGCCAGCAGAAAAAGACAGGGACTCTACGAGCAGTACTTC
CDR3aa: CASRKRQGLYEQYF

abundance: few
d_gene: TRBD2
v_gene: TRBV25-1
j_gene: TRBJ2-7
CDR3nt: TGTGCCAGCAGTGAACCTCTAGCGGCCCACGAGCAGTACTTC
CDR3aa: CASSEPLAAHEQYF

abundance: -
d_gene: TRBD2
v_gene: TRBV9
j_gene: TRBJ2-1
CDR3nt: TGTGCCAGCAGCCCACCGCTGGCTAGCGGGAAATTCAATGAGCAGTTCTTC
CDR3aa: CASSPPLASGKFNEQFF

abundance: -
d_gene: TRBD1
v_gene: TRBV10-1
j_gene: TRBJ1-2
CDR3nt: TGCGCCATCAACAGGGGGCTTCGAGGCTACACCTTC
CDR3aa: CAINRGLRGYTF

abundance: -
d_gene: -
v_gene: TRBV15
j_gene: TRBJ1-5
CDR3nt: TGTGCCACCAGCCCTGCAGGGATGAATCAGCCCCAGCATTTT
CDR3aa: CATSPAGMNQPQHF

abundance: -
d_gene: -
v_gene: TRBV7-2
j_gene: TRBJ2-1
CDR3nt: TGTGCCAGCAGCTTTGTATCGCAGGGCAATGAGCAGTTCTTC
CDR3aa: CASSFVSQGNEQFF

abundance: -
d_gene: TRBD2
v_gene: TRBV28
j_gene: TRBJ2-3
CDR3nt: TGTGCCAGCAGTTTGACCGGGAGGGCCATAGATACGCAGTATTTT
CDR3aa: CASSLTGRAIDTQYF

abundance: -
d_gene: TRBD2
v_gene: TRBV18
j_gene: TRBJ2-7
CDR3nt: TGTGCCAGCTCACGATTTGGGCCTAGCGGGAGTTGGGAGCAGTACTTC
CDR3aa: CASSRFGPSGSWEQYF

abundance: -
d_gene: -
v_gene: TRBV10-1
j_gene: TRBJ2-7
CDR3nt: TGCGCCAGCAGTGAGTCTAAGGAGTCCTACGAGCAGTACTTC
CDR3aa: CASSESKESYEQYF

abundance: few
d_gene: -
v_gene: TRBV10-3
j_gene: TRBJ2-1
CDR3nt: TGTGCCATCAGTGAACTCCCTTACAATGAGCAGTTCTTC
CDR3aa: CAISELPYNEQFF

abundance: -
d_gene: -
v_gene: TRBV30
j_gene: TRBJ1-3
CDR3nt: TGTGCCTGGAGGGGGCAGGACGCTGGAAACACCATATATTTT
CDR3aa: CAWRGQDAGNTIYF

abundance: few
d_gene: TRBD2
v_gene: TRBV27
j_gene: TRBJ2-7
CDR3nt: TGTGCCAGCAGGGAGGGACTAGCGGGACCCGAGCAGTACTTC
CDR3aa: CASREGLAGPEQYF

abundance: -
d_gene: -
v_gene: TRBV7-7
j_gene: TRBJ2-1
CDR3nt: TGTGCTAGCAGCTTACTAACTTTTGGGGGAGAGCGGCCAGTGGAGCAGTTCTTC
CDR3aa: CASSLLTFGGERPVEQFF

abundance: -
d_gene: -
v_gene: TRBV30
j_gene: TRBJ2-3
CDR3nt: TGTGCCTGGAAGCAGCCAGGGGCAGATACGCAGTATTTT
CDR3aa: CAWKQPGADTQYF

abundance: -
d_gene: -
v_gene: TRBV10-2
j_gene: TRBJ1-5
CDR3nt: TGCGCCAGCAGTGAGCGGGGGAGGAATCAGCCCCAGCATTTT
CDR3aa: CASSERGRNQPQHF

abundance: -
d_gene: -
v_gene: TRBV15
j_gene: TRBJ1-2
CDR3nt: TGTGCCACCAGCGGCCGGGACCCTGAAAGAGGGCTTGGCTACACCTTC
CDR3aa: CATSGRDPERGLGYTF

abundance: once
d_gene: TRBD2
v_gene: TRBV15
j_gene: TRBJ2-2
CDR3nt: TGTGCCACCAACCGGTTTAGCGGGAGAACCGGGGAGCTGTTTTTT
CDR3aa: CATNRFSGRTGELFF

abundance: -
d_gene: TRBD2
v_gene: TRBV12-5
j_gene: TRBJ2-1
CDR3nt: TGTGCTAGTGGTTTGGACAGACGGGGTAGCGGGAGGCATTCCTACAATGAGCAGTTCTTC
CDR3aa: CASGLDRRGSGRHSYNEQFF

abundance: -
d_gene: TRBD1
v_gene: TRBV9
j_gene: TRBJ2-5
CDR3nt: TGTGCCAGCAGCGTAGTGGCAGGGGGCAAAGAGACCCAGTACTTC
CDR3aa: CASSVVAGGKETQYF

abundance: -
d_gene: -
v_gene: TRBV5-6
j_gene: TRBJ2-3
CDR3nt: TGTGCCAGCAGCTTGGTCTGGGGCGAACTCACAGATACGCAGTATTTT
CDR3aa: CASSLVWGELTDTQYF

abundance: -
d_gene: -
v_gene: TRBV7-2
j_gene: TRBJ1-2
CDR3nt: TGTGCCAGCAGCTTATTAGGGGACAACTATGGCTACACCTTC
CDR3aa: CASSLLGDNYGYTF

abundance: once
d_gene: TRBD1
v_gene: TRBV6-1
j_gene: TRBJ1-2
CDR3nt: TGTGCCAGCAGTGAGACTTATGCAGGGGGCGCAGTGTATGGCTACACCTTC
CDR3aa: CASSETYAGGAVYGYTF